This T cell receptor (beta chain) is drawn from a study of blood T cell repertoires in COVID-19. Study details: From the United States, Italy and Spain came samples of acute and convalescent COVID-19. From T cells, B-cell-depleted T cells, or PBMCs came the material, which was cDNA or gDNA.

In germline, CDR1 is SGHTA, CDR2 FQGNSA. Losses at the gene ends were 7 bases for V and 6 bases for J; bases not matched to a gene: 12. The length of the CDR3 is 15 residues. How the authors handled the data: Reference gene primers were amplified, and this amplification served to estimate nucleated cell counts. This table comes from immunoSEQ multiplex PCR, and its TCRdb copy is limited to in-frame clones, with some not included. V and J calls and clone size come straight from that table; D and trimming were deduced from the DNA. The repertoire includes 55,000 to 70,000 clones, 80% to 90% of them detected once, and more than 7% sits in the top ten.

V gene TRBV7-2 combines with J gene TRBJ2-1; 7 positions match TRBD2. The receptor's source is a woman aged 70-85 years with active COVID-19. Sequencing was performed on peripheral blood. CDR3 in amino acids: CASTPRGEGSNEQFF. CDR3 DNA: TGTGCCAGCACCCCTCGTGGGGAGGGCTCCAATGAGCAGTTCTTC. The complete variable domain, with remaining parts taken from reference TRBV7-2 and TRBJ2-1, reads GAGVSQSPSNKVTEKGKDVELRCDPISGHTALYWYRQSLGQGLEFLIYFQGNSAPDKSGLPSDRFSAERTGGSVSTLTIQRTQQEDSAVYLCASTPRGEGSNEQFFGPGTRLTVL.